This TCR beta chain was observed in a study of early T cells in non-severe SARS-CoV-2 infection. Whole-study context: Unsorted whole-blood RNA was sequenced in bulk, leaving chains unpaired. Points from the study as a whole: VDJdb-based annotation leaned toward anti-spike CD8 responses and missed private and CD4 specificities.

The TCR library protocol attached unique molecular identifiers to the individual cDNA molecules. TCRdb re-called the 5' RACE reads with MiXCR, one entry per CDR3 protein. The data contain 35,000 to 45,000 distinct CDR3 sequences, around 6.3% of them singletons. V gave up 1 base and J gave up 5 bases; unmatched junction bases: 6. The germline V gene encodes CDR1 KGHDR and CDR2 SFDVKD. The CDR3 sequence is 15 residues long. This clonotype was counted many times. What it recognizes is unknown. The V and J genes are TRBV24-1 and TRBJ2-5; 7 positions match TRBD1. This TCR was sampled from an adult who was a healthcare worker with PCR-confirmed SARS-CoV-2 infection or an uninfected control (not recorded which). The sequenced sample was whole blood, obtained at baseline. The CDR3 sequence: CATSDFGTGDETQYF. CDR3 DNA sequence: TGTGCCACCAGTGATTTTGGTACAGGGGACGAGACCCAGTACTTC.